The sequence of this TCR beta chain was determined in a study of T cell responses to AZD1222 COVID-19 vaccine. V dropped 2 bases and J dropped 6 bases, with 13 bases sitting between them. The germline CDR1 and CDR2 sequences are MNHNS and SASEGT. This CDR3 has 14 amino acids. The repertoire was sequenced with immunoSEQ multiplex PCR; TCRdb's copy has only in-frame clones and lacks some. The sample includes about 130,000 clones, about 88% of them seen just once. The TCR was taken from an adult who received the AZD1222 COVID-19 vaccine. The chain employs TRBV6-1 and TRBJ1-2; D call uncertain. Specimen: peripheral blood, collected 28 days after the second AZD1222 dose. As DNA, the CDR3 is TGTGCCAGCAGTGAATCTGTGAGACATGATGGCTACACCTTC. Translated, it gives CASSESVRHDGYTF.